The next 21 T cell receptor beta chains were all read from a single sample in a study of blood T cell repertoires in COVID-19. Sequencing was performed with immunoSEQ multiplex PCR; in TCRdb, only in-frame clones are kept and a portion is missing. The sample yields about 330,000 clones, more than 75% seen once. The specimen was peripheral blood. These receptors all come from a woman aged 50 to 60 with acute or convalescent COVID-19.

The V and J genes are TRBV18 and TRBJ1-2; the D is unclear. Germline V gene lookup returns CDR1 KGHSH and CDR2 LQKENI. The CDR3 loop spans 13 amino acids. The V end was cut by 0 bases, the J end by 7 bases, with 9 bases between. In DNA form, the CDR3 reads TGTGCCAGCTCACCACCAGTCCGGTTTGGCTACACCTTC. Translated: CASSPPVRFGYTF.

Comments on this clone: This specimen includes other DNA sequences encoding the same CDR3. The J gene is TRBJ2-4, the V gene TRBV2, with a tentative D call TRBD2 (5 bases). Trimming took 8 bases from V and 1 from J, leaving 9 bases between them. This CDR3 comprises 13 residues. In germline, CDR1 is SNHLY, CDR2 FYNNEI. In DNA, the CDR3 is TGTGCCAGCGAGGGTCTTGCCAAAAACATTCAGTACTTC. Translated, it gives CASEGLAKNIQYF.

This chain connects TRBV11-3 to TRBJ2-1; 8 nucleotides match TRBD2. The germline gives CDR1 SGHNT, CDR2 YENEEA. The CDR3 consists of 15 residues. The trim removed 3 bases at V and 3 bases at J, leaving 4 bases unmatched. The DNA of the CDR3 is TGTGCCAGCAGCTTCGCGGGGGGAGGCTACAATGAGCAGTTCTTC. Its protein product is CASSFAGGGYNEQFF. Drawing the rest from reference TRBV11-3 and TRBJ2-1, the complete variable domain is EAGVVQSPRYKIIEKKQPVAFWCNPISGHNTLYWYLQNLGQGPELLIRYENEEAVDDSQLPKDRFSAERLKGVDSTLKIQPAELGDSAVYLCASSFAGGGYNEQFFGPGTRLTVL.

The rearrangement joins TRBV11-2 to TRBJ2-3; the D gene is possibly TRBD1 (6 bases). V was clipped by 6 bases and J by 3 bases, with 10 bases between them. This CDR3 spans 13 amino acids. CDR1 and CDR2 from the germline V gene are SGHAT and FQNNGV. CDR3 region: CASRQGSTDTQYF. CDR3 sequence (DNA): TGTGCCAGCAGACAGGGTTCAACAGATACGCAGTATTTT.

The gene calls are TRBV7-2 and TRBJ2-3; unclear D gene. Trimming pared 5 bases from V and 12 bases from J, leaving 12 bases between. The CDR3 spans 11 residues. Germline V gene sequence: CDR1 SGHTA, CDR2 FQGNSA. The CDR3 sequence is CASSITVIQYF. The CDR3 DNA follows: TGTGCCAGCAGCATCACAGTTATCCAGTATTTT.

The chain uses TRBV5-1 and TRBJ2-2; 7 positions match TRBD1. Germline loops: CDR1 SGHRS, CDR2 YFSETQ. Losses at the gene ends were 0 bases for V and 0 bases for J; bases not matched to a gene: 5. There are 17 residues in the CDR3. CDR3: CASSLDQGGSNTGELFF. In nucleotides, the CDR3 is TGCGCCAGCAGCTTGGACCAAGGGGGCTCGAACACCGGGGAGCTGTTTTTT.

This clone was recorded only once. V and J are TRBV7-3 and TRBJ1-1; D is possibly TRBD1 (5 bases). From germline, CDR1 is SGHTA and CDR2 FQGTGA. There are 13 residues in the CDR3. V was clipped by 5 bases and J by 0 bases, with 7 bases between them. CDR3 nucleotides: TGTGCCAGCAGCCGGACAATGAACACTGAAGCTTTCTTT. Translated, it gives CASSRTMNTEAFF.

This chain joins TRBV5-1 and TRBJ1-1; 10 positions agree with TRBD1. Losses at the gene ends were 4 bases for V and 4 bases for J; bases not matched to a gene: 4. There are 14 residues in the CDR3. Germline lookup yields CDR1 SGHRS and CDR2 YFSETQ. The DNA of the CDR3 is TGCGCCAGCAGCGGGACAGGGGTCGTCACTGAAGCTTTCTTT. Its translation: CASSGTGVVTEAFF. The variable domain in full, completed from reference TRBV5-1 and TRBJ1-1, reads KAGVTQTPRYLIKTRGQQVTLSCSPISGHRSVSWYQQTPGQGLQFLFEYFSETQRNKGNFPGRFSGRQFSNSRSEMNVSTLELGDSALYLCASSGTGVVTEAFFGQGTRLTVV.

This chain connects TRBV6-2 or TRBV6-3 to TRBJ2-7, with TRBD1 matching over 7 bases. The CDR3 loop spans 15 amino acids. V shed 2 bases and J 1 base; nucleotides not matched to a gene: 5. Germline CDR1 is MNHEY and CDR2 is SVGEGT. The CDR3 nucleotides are TGTGCCAGCAGTTACGAGGGGGCGAGTTCCTACGAGCAGTACTTC. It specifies CASSYEGASSYEQYF.

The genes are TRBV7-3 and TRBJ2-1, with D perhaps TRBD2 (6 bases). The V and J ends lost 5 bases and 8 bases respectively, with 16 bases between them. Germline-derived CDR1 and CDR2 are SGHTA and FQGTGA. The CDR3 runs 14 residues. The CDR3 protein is CASSLGLDGYEQFF. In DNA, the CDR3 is TGTGCCAGCAGCCTGGGACTGGATGGCTATGAGCAGTTCTTC. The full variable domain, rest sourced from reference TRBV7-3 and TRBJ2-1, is GAGVSQTPSNKVTEKGKYVELRCDPISGHTALYWYRQSLGQGPEFLIYFQGTGAADDSGLPNDRFFAVRPEGSVSTLKIQRTERGDSAVYLCASSLGLDGYEQFFGPGTRLTVL.

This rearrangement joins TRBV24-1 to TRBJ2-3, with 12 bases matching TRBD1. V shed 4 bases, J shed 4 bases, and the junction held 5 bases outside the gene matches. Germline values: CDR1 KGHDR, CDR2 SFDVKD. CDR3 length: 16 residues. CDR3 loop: CATSDPGQGASDTQYF. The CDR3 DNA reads TGTGCCACCAGTGACCCGGGACAGGGGGCTTCAGATACGCAGTATTTT.

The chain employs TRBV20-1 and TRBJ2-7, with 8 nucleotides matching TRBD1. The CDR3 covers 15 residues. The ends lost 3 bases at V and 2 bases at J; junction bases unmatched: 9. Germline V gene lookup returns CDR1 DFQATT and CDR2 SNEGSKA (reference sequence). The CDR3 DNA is TGCAGTGCTAGTGCCCTCCGGACAGGGACCTACGAGCAGTACTTC. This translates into CSASALRTGTYEQYF.

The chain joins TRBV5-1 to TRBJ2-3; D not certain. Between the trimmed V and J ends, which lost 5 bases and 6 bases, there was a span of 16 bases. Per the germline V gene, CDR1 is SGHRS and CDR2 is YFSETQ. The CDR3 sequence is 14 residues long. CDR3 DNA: TGCGCCAGCAGAAGAAACCCCTTGCAGGATACGCAGTATTTT. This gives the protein CASRRNPLQDTQYF.

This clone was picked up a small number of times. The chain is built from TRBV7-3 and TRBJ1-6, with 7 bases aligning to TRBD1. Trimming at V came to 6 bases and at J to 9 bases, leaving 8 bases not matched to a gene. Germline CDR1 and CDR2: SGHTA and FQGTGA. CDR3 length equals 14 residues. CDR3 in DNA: TGTGCCAGCAGTCTAACAGGGGCCGGTTCACCCCTCCACTTT. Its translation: CASSLTGAGSPLHF. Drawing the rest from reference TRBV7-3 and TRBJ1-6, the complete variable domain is GAGVSQTPSNKVTEKGKYVELRCDPISGHTALYWYRQSLGQGPEFLIYFQGTGAADDSGLPNDRFFAVRPEGSVSTLKIQRTERGDSAVYLCASSLTGAGSPLHFGNGTRLTVT.

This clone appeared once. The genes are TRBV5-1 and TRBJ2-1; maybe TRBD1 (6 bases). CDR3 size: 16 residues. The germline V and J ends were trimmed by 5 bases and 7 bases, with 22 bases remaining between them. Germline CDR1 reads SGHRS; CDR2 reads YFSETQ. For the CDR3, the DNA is TGCGCCAGCAGGAGAACATCAGGGGCTTCGGGTAATGAGCAGTTCTTC. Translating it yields CASRRTSGASGNEQFF.

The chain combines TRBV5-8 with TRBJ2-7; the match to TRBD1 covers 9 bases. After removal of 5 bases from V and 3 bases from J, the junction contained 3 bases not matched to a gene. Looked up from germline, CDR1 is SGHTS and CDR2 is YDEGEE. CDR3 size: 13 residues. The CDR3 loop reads CASRNRGLYEQYF. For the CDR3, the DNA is TGTGCCAGCAGAAACAGGGGGCTCTACGAGCAGTACTTC.

The CDR3 here is CARQGGGTGELFF. CDR3 DNA sequence: TGTGCCAGACAGGGGGGGGGCACCGGGGAGCTGTTTTTT. V gene TRBV27 combines with J gene TRBJ2-2, with TRBD1 as a possible D gene (8 bases). V was pared by 9 bases and J by 4 bases, with 12 bases between. This CDR3 has 13 amino acids. The germline V gene encodes CDR1 MNHEY and CDR2 SMNVEV (reference sequence).

CDR3 bases: TGCGCCAGCAGCTTGGGGACCCAGGGTTTTAATGAGCAGTTCTTC. It translates to CASSLGTQGFNEQFF. This chain links TRBV5-1 with TRBJ2-1; D possibly corresponds to TRBD1 (5 bases). V was clipped by 0 bases and J by 7 bases, with 14 bases between them. The CDR3 is made up of 15 amino acids. CDR1 and CDR2 from the germline V gene are SGHRS and YFSETQ.

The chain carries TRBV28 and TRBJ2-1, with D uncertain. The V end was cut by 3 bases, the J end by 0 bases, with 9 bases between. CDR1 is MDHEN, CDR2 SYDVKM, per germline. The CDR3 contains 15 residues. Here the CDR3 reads CASSFARSSYNEQFF. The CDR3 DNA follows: TGTGCCAGCAGTTTTGCGAGGAGCTCCTACAATGAGCAGTTCTTC. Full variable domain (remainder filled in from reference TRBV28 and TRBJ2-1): DVKVTQSSRYLVKRTGEKVFLECVQDMDHENMFWYRQDPGLGLRLIYFSYDVKMKEKGDIPEGYSVSREKKERFSLILESASTNQTSMYLCASSFARSSYNEQFFGPGTRLTVL.

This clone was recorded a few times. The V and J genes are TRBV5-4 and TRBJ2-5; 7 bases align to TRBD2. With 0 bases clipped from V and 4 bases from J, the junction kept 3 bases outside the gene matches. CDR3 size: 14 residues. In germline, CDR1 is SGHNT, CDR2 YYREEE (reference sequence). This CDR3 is CASSLGTRLETQYF. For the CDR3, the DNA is TGTGCCAGCAGCTTGGGGACTAGACTAGAGACCCAGTACTTC.

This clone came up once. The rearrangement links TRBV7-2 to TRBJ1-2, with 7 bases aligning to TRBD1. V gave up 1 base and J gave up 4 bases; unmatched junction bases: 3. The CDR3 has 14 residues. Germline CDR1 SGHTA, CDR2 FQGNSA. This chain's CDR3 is CASSLVSGGYGYTF. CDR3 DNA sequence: TGTGCCAGCAGCTTAGTGTCAGGGGGCTATGGCTACACCTTC.